This record looks at one T cell receptor (beta chain) sequence and its context. Its matching antigen is unknown. The data stem from a study of cytomegalovirus exposure and HLA in healthy donors. About the research overall: T cells numbering about 179 million yielded fewer than 140 million unique TCR beta sequences in an earlier analysis. Points from the study as a whole: For most subjects, TCR beta sequences were reported to predict HLA-A and HLA-B alleles with accuracy.

In germline, CDR1 is SGDLS, CDR2 YYNGEE. V lost 0 bases, J lost 0 bases, and 6 bases stayed unmatched. This CDR3 is 17 amino acids long. With 60 Vbeta and 13 Jbeta primers, the PCR was carried out. Using immunoSEQ multiplex PCR, the repertoire was profiled, and TCRdb retains in-frame clones only, with some absent. The sample holds about 200,000 clones, approximately 82% seen once. The rearrangement uses TRBV9 and TRBJ2-3; 8 bases align to TRBD2. Sequencing used PBMCs. The clonotype comes from a woman younger than 30 in good health and CMV-seronegative. This CDR3 is CASSVDGSGASTDTQYF. CDR3 nucleotide sequence: TGTGCCAGCAGCGTAGATGGTAGCGGGGCTAGCACAGATACGCAGTATTTT. The whole variable domain, remainder taken from reference TRBV9 and TRBJ2-3, is DSGVTQTPKHLITATGQRVTLRCSPRSGDLSVYWYQQSLDQGLQFLIQYYNGEERAKGNILERFSAQQFPDLHSELNLSSLELGDSALYFCASSVDGSGASTDTQYFGPGTRLTVL.